This T cell receptor (beta chain) was retrieved from a study of tumor-infiltrating lymphocytes in primary liver carcinoma. The tissue used was unsorted bulk material of roughly 17-31 mg. RNA and DNA were co-extracted from it with the AllPrep DNA/RNA mini kit. Each participant had primary liver carcinoma, and surgical resection was the treatment. Five separate regions per tumor were sampled. This clonotype was found many times. V dropped 5 bases and J dropped 0 bases, with 5 bases sitting between them. The CDR3 is 12 residues long. Germline CDR1 and CDR2: MDHEN and SYDVKM. The investigators made TCR beta cDNA from around 540 ng total RNA, using a constant-region primer. What produced the TCR beta libraries was three nested multiplex PCR rounds using slightly modified ARM-PCR. Forward primers for TRBV1-TRBV30 and a C-beta reverse primer served the first two PCR rounds, at approximately 10 cycles each. Via MiXCR, TCRdb re-called the multiplex PCR reads, giving one row per CDR3 protein. In the table there are about 78,000 distinct CDR3 sequences, about 70% of which are singletons.

This TCR was sampled from an older woman with primary liver carcinoma and hepatitis B virus infection. V usage is TRBV28 and J usage is TRBJ2-7; no clear D. Sequenced material: liver tumor tissue from sampling region 4. Subset: tumor region T4, right-lateral pole. The CDR3, as DNA: TGTGCCAGCAGTAAGGGCTCCTACGAGCAGTACTTC. Translated, it gives CASSKGSYEQYF.